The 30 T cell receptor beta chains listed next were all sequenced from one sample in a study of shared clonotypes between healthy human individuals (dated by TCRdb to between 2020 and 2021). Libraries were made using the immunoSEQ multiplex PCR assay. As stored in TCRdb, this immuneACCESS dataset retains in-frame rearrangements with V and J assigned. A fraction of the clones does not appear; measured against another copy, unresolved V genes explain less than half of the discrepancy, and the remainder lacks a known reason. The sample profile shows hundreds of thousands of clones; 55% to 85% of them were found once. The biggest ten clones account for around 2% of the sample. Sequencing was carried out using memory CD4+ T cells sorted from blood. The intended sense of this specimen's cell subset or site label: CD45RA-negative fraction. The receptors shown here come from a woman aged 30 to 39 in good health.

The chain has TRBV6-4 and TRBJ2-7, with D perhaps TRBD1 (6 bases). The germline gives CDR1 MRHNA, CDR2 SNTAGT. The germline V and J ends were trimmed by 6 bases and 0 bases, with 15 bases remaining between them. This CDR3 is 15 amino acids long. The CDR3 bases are TGTGCCAGCAGAGAAAGGGGACAAACCTCCTACGAGCAGTACTTC. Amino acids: CASRERGQTSYEQYF.

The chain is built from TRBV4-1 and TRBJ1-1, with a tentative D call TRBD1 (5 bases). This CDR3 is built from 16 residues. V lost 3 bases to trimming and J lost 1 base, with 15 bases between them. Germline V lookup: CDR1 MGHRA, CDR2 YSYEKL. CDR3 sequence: CASSHPYHRQNTEAFF. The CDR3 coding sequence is TGCGCCAGCAGCCACCCCTATCACAGGCAGAACACTGAAGCTTTCTTT.

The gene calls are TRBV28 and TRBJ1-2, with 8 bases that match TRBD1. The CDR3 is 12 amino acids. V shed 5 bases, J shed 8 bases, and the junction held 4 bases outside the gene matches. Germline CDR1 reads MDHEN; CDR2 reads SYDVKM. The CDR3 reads CASSQGARGYTF. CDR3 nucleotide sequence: TGTGCCAGCAGTCAGGGGGCGCGGGGCTACACCTTC.

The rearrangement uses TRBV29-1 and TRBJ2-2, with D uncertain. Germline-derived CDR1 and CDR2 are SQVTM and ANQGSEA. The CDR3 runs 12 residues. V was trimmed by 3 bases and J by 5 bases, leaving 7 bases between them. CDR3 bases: TGCAGCGTTGATATCCAAACCGGGGAGCTGTTTTTT. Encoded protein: CSVDIQTGELFF.

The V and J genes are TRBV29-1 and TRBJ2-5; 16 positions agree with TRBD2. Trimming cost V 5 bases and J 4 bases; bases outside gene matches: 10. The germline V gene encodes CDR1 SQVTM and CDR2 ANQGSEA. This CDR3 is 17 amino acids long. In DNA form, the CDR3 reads TGCAGCGTTACCCCGGGACTAGCGGGAGGGGCGGGAGAGACCCAGTACTTC. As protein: CSVTPGLAGGAGETQYF.

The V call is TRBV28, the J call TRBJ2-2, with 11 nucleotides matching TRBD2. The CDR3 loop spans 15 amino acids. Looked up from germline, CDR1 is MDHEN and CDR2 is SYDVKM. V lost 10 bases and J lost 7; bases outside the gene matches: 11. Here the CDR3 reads CATTHGLAGIGELFF. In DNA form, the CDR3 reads TGTGCCACCACACACGGACTAGCGGGTATCGGGGAGCTGTTTTTT.

CDR3 protein: CAISPGTGDQPQHF. In DNA form, the CDR3 reads TGTGCCATCAGTCCCGGGACAGGGGACCAGCCCCAGCATTTT. This chain uses TRBV10-3 with TRBJ1-5, with 10 bases lining up with TRBD1. J was trimmed by 7 bases and V by 5 bases; bases with no gene match: 5. CDR1 and CDR2 (germline): ENHRY, SYGVKD. The CDR3 is 14 amino acids.

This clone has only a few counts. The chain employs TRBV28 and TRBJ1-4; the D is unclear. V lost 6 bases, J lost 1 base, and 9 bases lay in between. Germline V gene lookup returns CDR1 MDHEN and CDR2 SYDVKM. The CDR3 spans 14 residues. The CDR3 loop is CASSPRVTNEKLFF. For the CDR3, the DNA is TGTGCCAGCAGCCCAAGGGTAACTAATGAAAAACTGTTTTTT.

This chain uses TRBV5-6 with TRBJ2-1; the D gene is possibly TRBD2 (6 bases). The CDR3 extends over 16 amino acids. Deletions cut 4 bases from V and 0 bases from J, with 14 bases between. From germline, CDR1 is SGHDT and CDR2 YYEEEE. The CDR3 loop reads CASSGLGLRSYNEQFF. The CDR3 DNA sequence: TGTGCCAGCAGCGGACTGGGACTCCGCTCCTACAATGAGCAGTTCTTC.

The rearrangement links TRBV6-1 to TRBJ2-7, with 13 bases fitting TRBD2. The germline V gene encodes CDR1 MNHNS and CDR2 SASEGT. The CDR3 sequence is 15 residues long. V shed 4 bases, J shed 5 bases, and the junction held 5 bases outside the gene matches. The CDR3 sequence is CASSGGLAGPHEQYF. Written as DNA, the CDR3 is TGTGCCAGCAGTGGGGGACTAGCGGGACCCCACGAGCAGTACTTC.

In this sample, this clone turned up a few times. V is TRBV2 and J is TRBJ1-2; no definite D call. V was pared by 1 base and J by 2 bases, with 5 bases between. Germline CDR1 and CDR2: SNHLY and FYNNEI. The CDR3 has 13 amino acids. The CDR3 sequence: CASSEEVNYGYTF. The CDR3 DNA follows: TGTGCCAGCAGTGAAGAGGTGAACTATGGCTACACCTTC.

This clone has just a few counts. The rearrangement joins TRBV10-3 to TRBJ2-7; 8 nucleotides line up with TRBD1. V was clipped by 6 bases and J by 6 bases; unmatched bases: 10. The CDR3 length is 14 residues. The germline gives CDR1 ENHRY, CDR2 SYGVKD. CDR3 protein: CAIRAAGGRGEQYF. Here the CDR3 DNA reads TGTGCCATCAGAGCAGCAGGGGGCAGAGGCGAGCAGTACTTC.

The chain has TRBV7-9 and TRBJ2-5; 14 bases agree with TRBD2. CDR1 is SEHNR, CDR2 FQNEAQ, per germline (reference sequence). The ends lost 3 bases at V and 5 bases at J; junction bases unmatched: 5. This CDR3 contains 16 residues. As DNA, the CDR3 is TGTGCCAGCAGCTTGGGACTAGCGGGAGTTGGGGAGACCCAGTACTTC. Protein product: CASSLGLAGVGETQYF.

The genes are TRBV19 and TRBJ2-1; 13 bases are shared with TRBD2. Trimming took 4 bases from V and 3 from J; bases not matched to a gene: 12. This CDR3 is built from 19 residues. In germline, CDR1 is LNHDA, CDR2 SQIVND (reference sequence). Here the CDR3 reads CASSTGPRTSGRNYNEQFF. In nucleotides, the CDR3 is TGTGCCAGTAGTACGGGACCTAGGACTAGCGGGAGAAACTACAATGAGCAGTTCTTC.

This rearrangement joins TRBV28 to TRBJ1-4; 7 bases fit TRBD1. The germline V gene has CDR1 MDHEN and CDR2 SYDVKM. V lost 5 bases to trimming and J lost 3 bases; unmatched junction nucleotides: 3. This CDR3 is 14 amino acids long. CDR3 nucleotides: TGTGCCAGCAGTCCCGGGACAGCTAATGAAAAACTGTTTTTT. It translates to CASSPGTANEKLFF.

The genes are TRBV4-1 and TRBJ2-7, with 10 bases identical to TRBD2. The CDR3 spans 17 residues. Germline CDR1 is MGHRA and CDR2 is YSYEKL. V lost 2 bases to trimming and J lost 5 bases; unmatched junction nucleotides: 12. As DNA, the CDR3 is TGCGCCAGCAGCCAACCTCCGGGGGCTAGCGGGAGCCACGAGCAGTACTTC. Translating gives CASSQPPGASGSHEQYF.

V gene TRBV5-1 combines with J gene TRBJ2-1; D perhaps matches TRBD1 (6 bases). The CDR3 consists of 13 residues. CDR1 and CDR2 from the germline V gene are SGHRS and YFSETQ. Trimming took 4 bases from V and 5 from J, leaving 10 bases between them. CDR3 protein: CASSGGYNNEQFF. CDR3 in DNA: TGCGCCAGCAGCGGGGGCTACAACAATGAGCAGTTCTTC.

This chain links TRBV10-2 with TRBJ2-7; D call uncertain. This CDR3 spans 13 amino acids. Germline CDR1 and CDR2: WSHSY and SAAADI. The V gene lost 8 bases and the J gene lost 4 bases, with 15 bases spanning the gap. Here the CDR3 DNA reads TGCGCCAGCGGATACGGGCCCGAGTACGAGCAGTACTTC. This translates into CASGYGPEYEQYF.

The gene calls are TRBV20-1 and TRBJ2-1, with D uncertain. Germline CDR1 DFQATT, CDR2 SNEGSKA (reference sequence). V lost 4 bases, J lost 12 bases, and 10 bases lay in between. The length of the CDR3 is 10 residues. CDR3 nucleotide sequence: TGCAGTGCTACCTCAAGAAGGCAGTTCTTC. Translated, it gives CSATSRRQFF.

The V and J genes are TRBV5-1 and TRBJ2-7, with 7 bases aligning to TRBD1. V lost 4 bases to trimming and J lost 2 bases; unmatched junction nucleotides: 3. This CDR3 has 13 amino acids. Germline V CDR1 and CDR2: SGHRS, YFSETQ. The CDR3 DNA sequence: TGCGCCAGCAGCCAGGGGGTGGCCTACGAGCAGTACTTC. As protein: CASSQGVAYEQYF.

CDR3 protein: CSVVEGMGNTEAFF. The CDR3 coding sequence is TGCAGCGTTGTAGAGGGGATGGGGAACACTGAAGCTTTCTTT. The J gene is TRBJ1-1, the V gene TRBV29-1; D may be TRBD1 (5 bases). This CDR3 has 14 residues. The germline V and J ends were trimmed by 4 bases and 1 base, with 13 bases remaining between them. The germline V gene has CDR1 SQVTM and CDR2 ANQGSEA.

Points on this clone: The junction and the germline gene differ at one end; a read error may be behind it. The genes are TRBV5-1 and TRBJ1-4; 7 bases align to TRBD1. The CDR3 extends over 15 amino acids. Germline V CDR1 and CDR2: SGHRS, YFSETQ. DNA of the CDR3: TGCGCCAGCAGCTTGGGGGGACAGATAAATGACAAACTGTTTTTT. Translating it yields CASSLGGQINDKLFF.

The CDR3 spells CASSLQGGDGYTF. CDR3 in DNA: TGTGCCAGCAGCTTACAGGGCGGAGATGGCTACACCTTC. The V gene is TRBV7-3, the J gene TRBJ1-2; a possible D gene is TRBD1 (5 bases). Trimming stripped 2 bases from V and 6 bases from J, with 10 bases between. This CDR3 comprises 13 residues. The germline CDR1 and CDR2 sequences are SGHTA and FQGTGA.

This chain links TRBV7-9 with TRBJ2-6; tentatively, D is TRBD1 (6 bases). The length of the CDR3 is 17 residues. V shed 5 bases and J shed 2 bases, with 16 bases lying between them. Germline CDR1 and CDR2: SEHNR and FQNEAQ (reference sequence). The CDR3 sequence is CASSPVQGNPGANVLTF. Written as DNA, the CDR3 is TGTGCCAGCAGCCCGGTACAGGGTAACCCTGGGGCCAACGTCCTGACTTTC.

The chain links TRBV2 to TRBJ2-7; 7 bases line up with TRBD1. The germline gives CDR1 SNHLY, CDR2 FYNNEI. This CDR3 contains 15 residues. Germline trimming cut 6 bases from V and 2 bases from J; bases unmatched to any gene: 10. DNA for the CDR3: TGTGCCAGCAGCCCCCCCGGGACAGTGGCCTACGAGCAGTACTTC. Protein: CASSPPGTVAYEQYF.

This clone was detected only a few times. The CDR3 DNA is TGTGCCAGCAGTTCGGGGACTAGCGGGAAGTACGAGCAGTACTTC. This encodes CASSSGTSGKYEQYF. The chain links TRBV28 to TRBJ2-7, with 13 bases lining up with TRBD2. The germline V gene has CDR1 MDHEN and CDR2 SYDVKM. This CDR3 has 15 amino acids. V lost 4 bases to trimming and J lost 4 bases; unmatched junction nucleotides: 4.

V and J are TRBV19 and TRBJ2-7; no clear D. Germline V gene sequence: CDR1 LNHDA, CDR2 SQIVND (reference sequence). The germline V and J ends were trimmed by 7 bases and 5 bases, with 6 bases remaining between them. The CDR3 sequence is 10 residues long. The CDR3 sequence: CASTGHEQYF. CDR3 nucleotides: TGTGCCAGTACCGGCCACGAGCAGTACTTC. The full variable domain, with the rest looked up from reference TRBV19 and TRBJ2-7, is DGGITQSPKYLFRKEGQNVTLSCEQNLNHDAMYWYRQDPGQGLRLIYYSQIVNDFQKGDIAEGYSVSREKKESFPLTVTSAQKNPTAFYLCASTGHEQYFGPGTRLTVT.

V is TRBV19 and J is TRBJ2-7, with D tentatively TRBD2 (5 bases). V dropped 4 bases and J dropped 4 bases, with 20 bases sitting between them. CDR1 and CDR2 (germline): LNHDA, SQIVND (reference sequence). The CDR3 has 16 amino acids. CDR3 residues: CASSTPSGREVYEQYF. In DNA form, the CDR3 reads TGTGCCAGTAGTACCCCCAGCGGACGAGAAGTTTACGAGCAGTACTTC.

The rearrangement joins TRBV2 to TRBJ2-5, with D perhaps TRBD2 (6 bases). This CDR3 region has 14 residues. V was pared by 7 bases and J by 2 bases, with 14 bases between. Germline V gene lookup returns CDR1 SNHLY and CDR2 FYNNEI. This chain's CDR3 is CASNLRGEQETQYF. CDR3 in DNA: TGTGCCAGCAACCTGCGGGGCGAGCAAGAGACCCAGTACTTC. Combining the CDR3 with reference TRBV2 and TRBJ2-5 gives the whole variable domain EPEVTQTPSHQVTQMGQEVILRCVPISNHLYFYWYRQILGQKVEFLVSFYNNEISEKSEIFDDQFSVERPDGSNFTLKIRSTKLEDSAMYFCASNLRGEQETQYFGPGTRLLVL.

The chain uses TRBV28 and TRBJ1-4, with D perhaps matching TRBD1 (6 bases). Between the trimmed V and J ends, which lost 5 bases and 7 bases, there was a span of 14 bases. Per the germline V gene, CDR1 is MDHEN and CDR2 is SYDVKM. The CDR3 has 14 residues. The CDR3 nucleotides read TGTGCCAGCAGTAATAACGGGGGCGGTGAAAAACTGTTTTTT. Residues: CASSNNGGGEKLFF. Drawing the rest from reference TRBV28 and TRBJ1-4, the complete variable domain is DVKVTQSSRYLVKRTGEKVFLECVQDMDHENMFWYRQDPGLGLRLIYFSYDVKMKEKGDIPEGYSVSREKKERFSLILESASTNQTSMYLCASSNNGGGEKLFFGSGTQLSVL.